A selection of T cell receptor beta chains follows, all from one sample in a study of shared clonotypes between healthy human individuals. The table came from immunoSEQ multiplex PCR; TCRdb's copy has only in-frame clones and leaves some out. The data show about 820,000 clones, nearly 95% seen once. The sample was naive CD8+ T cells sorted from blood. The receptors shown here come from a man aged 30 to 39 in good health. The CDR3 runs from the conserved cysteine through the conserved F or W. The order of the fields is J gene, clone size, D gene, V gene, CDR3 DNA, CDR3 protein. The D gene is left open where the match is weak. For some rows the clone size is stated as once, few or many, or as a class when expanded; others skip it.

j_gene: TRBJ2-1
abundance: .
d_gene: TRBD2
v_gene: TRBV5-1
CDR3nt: TGCGCCAGCAGCTTCCGGAGCGGGAGGGACAATGAGCAGTTCTTC
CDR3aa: CASSFRSGRDNEQFF

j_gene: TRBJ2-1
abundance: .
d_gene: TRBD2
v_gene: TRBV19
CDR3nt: TGTGCCACCAAAGTCACTAGCGGGAGCTACAATGAGCAGTTCTTC
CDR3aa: CATKVTSGSYNEQFF

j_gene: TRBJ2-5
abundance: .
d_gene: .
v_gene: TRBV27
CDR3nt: TGTGCCAGCACCCCCGGGGGCCAAGAGACCCAGTACTTC
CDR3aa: CASTPGGQETQYF

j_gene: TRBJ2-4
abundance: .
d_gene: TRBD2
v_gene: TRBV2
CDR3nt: TGTGCCAGCAGTGACACACTAGCGGGGAACATTCAGTACTTC
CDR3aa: CASSDTLAGNIQYF

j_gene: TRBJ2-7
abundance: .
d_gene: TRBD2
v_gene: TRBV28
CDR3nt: TGTGCCAGCAGGTCACTAGCGGGAGCCTCCTACGAGCAGTACTTC
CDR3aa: CASRSLAGASYEQYF

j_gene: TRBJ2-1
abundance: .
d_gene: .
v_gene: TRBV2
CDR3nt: TGTGCCAGCAGTGAAACTAGTTCCAATGAGCAGTTCTTC
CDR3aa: CASSETSSNEQFF

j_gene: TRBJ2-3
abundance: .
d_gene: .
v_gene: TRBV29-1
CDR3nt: TGCAGCGTTGAACGAGCAGCTAGCACAGATACGCAGTATTTT
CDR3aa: CSVERAASTDTQYF

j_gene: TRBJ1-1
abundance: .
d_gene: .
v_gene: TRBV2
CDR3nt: TGTGCCAGCAGTGATCTGCTCGAAGCTTTCTTT
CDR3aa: CASSDLLEAFF

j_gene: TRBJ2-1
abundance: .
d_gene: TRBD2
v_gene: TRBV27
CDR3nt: TGTGCCAGCAGTTTAGGGGCGGGAGGACCCTACAATGAGCAGTTCTTC
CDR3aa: CASSLGAGGPYNEQFF

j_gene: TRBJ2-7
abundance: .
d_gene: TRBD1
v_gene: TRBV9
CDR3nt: TGTGCCAGCAGCCCCCAATACAGGGGGCGGGAGCAGTACTTC
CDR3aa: CASSPQYRGREQYF

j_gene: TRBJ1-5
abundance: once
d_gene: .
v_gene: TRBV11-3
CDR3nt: TGTGCCAGCAGCTTAGTTCAGTGGCAATCAGCCCAGCATTTT
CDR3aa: CASSLVQWQSAQHF

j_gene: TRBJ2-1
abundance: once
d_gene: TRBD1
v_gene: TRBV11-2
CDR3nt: TGTGCCAGCAGGGGGACAGGGTGGGACAATGAGCAGTTCTTC
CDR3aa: CASRGTGWDNEQFF

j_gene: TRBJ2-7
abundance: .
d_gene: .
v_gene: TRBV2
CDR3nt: TGTGCCAGCAGTGTAGGAGGGGATACCTACGAGCAGTACTTC
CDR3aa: CASSVGGDTYEQYF

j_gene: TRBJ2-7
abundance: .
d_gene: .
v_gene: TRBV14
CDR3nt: TGTGCCAGCAGCCAAGATGAGTACGAGCAGTACTTC
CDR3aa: CASSQDEYEQYF

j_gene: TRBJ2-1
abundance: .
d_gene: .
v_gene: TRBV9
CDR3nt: TGTGCCAGCAGCGTAGCGGGAGAGCCCTACAATGAGCAGTTCTTC
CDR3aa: CASSVAGEPYNEQFF

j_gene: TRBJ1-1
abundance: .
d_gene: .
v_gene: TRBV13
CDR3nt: TGTGCCAGCAGCTTTACTGGGGGGAACACTGAAGCTTTCTTT
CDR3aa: CASSFTGGNTEAFF

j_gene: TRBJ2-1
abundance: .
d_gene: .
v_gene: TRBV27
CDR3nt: TGTGCCAGCAGTTTAACTACTACCTACAATGAGCAGTTCTTC
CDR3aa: CASSLTTTYNEQFF

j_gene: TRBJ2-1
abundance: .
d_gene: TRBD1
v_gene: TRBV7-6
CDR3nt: TGTGCCAGCAGCTTAGCTGGCGGGACAGGGCTCACCAGTGAGCAGTTCTTC
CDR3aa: CASSLAGGTGLTSEQFF

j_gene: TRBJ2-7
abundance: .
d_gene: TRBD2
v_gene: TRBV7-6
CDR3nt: TGTGCCAGCAGCCCGTGGACTAGCGGGACCTACGAGCAGTACTTC
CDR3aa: CASSPWTSGTYEQYF

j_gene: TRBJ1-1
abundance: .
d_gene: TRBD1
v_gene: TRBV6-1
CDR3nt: TGTGCCAGCAGTGAATGGACAGGGTACACTGAAGCTTTCTTT
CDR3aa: CASSEWTGYTEAFF